This TCR beta chain is drawn from a study of T cell repertoires in cytomegalovirus infection. Looking at the study overall: Recently described HLA-C-restricted plus well-studied HLA-B-restricted CMV epitopes were used.

Findings and caveats of the study: There were HLA-C-restricted CMV-specific TCR beta clonotypes dominating the ex vivo response.

V lost 6 bases and J lost 14; bases outside the gene matches: 12. The CDR3 spans 13 residues. Germline assignment: CDR1 MNHEY and CDR2 SVGAGI. A remark on this clonotype: Its antigen is as yet unknown.

TCRdb recomputed calls from the reads with MiXCR, one row per CDR3 protein. The sample yields about 900,000 distinct CDR3 sequences, roughly 30% seen once. This specimen was cultured CD8+ T cells from PBMCs, taken from culture after CMV antigen stimulation. The J gene is TRBJ2-3, the V gene TRBV6-5; 9 bases align to TRBD2. This clonotype originated in a human donor in good health (CMV status not recorded). Some clones in this sample may be carry-over from other donors' samples. In DNA, the CDR3 is TGTGCCAGCAGCGATTTTAGCGGGGGAGGGCGGTATTTT. It codes for CASSDFSGGGRYF.